A single sample is the source of the 20 T cell receptor beta chains below, sequenced in a study of shared clonotypes between healthy human individuals (dated by TCRdb to the early 2020s). The library was made by the immunoSEQ multiplex PCR assay. TCRdb carries this immuneACCESS record with in-frame sequences only. Its versions omit some clonotypes, under half of them owing to an unresolved V gene in the studies checked, with the rest unexplained. The sample profile shows roughly 500,000 clones; about 85% of them were found once. 13% of the sample rests with the top ten. The material sequenced was PBMCs. The origin of the receptors is a woman in her thirties or forties in good health. Some clones in this sample may be carry-over from other donors' samples.

This clone was counted a single time. This likely traces to a read error, being one base from a far larger clone. The chain uses TRBV7-6 and TRBJ1-1; D gene ambiguous. The CDR3 length is 13 residues. From germline, CDR1 is SGHVS and CDR2 FNYEAQ. Trimming removed 5 bases at V and 1 base at J, with 8 bases between. The CDR3 sequence is CASSPGRNTEAFF. The CDR3 DNA follows: TGTGCCAGCAGCCCAGGACGGAACACTGAAGCTTTCTTT. Supplemented by reference TRBV7-6 and TRBJ1-1, the full variable domain reads GAGVSQSPRYKVTKRGQDVALRCDPISGHVSLYWYRQALGQGPEFLTYFNYEAQQDKSGLPNDRFSAERPEGSISTLTIQRTEQRDSAMYRCASSPGRNTEAFFGQGTRLTVV.

This clone was seen a few times. The chain carries TRBV5-5 and TRBJ1-2; D gene ambiguous. Trimming stripped 4 bases from V and 2 bases from J, with 12 bases between. The length of the CDR3 is 14 residues. Germline CDR1 is SGHKS and CDR2 is YYEKEE (reference sequence). The CDR3 sequence: CASSLPGRNYGYTF. The CDR3 nucleotides are TGTGCCAGCAGCCTACCGGGCAGGAACTATGGCTACACCTTC.

This clone showed up just once. The gene calls are TRBV19 and TRBJ2-7; 7 bases line up with TRBD1. After removal of 1 base from V and 6 bases from J, the junction contained 9 bases not matched to a gene. The V gene's germline CDR1 is LNHDA and CDR2 SQIVND (reference sequence). The CDR3 runs to 15 residues. CDR3 in amino acids: CASSIGGQAPPEQYF. The CDR3 nucleotides read TGTGCCAGTAGTATAGGAGGACAGGCCCCCCCCGAGCAGTACTTC.

The chain couples TRBV27 to TRBJ2-7, with no clear D. There are 13 residues in the CDR3. The germline CDR1 and CDR2 sequences are MNHEY and SMNVEV (reference sequence). Trimming cost V 0 bases and J 3 bases, with 6 bases left between them. Written as DNA, the CDR3 is TGTGCCAGCAGTTTATCCAGTGTCTACGAGCAGTACTTC. Residues: CASSLSSVYEQYF.

Turning to this clone: This specimen includes other DNA sequences encoding the same CDR3. The chain is built from TRBV18 and TRBJ2-7; TRBD1 matches at 7 bases. In germline, CDR1 is KGHSH, CDR2 LQKENI. The CDR3 contains 14 residues. The trim removed 6 bases at V and 5 bases at J, leaving 10 bases unmatched. This CDR3 reads CASSPAGGSHEQYF. The CDR3, as DNA: TGTGCCAGCTCGCCCGCAGGGGGTTCCCACGAGCAGTACTTC.

The genes are TRBV7-2 and TRBJ1-1; D not certain. The V gene's germline CDR1 is SGHTA and CDR2 FQGNSA. The length of the CDR3 is 16 residues. The V gene lost 4 bases and the J gene lost 6 bases, with 21 bases spanning the gap. CDR3 loop: CASSYLPGPPAPEAFF. The CDR3 bases are TGTGCCAGCAGCTATCTTCCAGGACCTCCGGCGCCTGAAGCTTTCTTT.

This clone was picked up a small number of times. The gene calls are TRBV21-1 and TRBJ2-5. TRBV21-1 is assigned pseudogene status. The CDR3 spans 16 residues. In nucleotides, the CDR3 is TGTGCCAGCAGCAAACGGGGGCAGGGAGAGCAAGAGACCCAGTACTTC. Translated: CASSKRGQGEQETQYF.

This chain uses TRBV11-3 with TRBJ2-1; 8 nucleotides line up with TRBD2. Germline assignment: CDR1 SGHNT and CDR2 YENEEA. The junction had 4 bases not matched to a gene; V was cut back by 1 base and J by 8 bases. The CDR3 sequence is 14 residues long. CDR3 in amino acids: CASSLATTSDEQFF. In DNA form, the CDR3 reads TGTGCCAGCAGCTTAGCTACGACTAGCGATGAGCAGTTCTTC. Filled out from reference TRBV11-3 and TRBJ2-1, the complete variable domain reads EAGVVQSPRYKIIEKKQPVAFWCNPISGHNTLYWYLQNLGQGPELLIRYENEEAVDDSQLPKDRFSAERLKGVDSTLKIQPAELGDSAVYLCASSLATTSDEQFFGPGTRLTVL.

V is TRBV25-1 and J is TRBJ2-5, with TRBD2 matching 7 bases. The DNA end favors TRBJ2-7, so the J call may be wrong. The length of the CDR3 is 15 residues. The germline CDR1 and CDR2 sequences are MGHDK and SYGVNS. This CDR3 reads CASSVEAGVSYEQYF. The DNA for the CDR3 is TGTGCCAGCAGTGTAGAGGCGGGAGTGTCCTACGAGCAGTACTTC.

The CDR3 spells CATSRDGTGALGAFF. The DNA of the CDR3 is TGTGCCACCAGCAGAGATGGGACAGGGGCGCTGGGGGCTTTCTTT. The chain joins TRBV15 to TRBJ1-1; 10 positions agree with TRBD1. V was pared by 0 bases and J by 11 bases, with 9 bases of the junction left unmatched. Germline loops: CDR1 LNHNV, CDR2 YYDKDF (reference sequence). This CDR3 is 15 amino acids long.

The V gene is TRBV12-1, the J gene TRBJ2-3. TRBV12-1 is reported as a pseudogene. The CDR3 consists of 17 residues. The CDR3: CASSWIGGRLSTDTQYF. The CDR3 DNA follows: TGTGCCAGCAGCTGGATAGGGGGGAGGTTAAGTACAGATACGCAGTATTTT.

In this sample, this clone turned up a few times. The chain is built from TRBV19 and TRBJ2-7; TRBD2 matches 7 bases. V was clipped by 3 bases and J by 2 bases; unmatched bases: 4. The CDR3 has 14 residues. The V gene's germline CDR1 is LNHDA and CDR2 SQIVND (reference sequence). The chain's CDR3 is CASSIGGDAYEQYF. The CDR3 DNA sequence: TGTGCCAGTAGTATTGGGGGGGACGCCTACGAGCAGTACTTC.

V usage is TRBV27 and J usage is TRBJ2-2, with 9 bases lining up with TRBD1. CDR3 length: 19 amino acids. Trimming removed 6 bases from V and 2 bases from J; junction bases left unmatched: 16. The germline CDR1 and CDR2 sequences are MNHEY and SMNVEV (reference sequence). CDR3 in DNA: TGTGCCAGCAGCCTACCACACGCCTCGGGACAGGGTAACACCGGGGAGCTGTTTTTT. Protein sequence: CASSLPHASGQGNTGELFF.

J is TRBJ2-3 and V is TRBV2; D not certain. The V end lost 8 bases, the J end lost 4 bases, and 13 bases lay between the germline ends. Looked up from germline, CDR1 is SNHLY and CDR2 is FYNNEI. This CDR3 is built from 13 residues. CDR3: CASHRLTADTQYF. As DNA, the CDR3 is TGTGCCAGCCACCGTCTTACGGCAGATACGCAGTATTTT.

V gene TRBV5-4 combines with J gene TRBJ2-7; TRBD1 matches at 9 bases. After removal of 3 bases from V and 2 bases from J, the junction contained 6 bases not matched to a gene. CDR1 SGHNT and CDR2 YYREEE come from the germline V gene (reference sequence). The CDR3 is made up of 15 amino acids. CDR3 nucleotides: TGTGCCAGCAGCTCAGACAGGGGGGCACCCTACGAGCAGTACTTC. It yields the protein CASSSDRGAPYEQYF.

This rearrangement joins TRBV19 to TRBJ1-1; a possible D gene is TRBD1 (5 bases). CDR1 and CDR2 (germline): LNHDA, SQIVND (reference sequence). There are 14 residues in the CDR3. The V end was cut by 7 bases, the J end by 4 bases, with 16 bases between. The CDR3 loop is CASKLAGGVTEAFF. The CDR3 nucleotides read TGTGCCAGTAAATTAGCGGGAGGGGTCACTGAAGCTTTCTTT.

In this sample, this clone turned up a few times. The gene calls are TRBV2 and TRBJ2-5; D is ambiguous. The tail of the sequence fits TRBJ2-7 better, so the J call may be wrong. This CDR3 has 10 amino acids. Germline V CDR1 and CDR2: SNHLY, FYNNEI. The CDR3 here is CASRTSEQYF. CDR3 sequence (DNA): TGTGCCAGCAGGACGAGCGAGCAGTACTTC.

The rearrangement uses TRBV29-1 and TRBJ2-5, with D perhaps TRBD1 or TRBD2 (5 bases each). The J call may be in error: the DNA end matches TRBJ2-7 better. CDR3 size: 15 residues. From germline, CDR1 is SQVTM and CDR2 ANQGSEA. CDR3 bases: TGCAGCGTCGCCGATTTGAGGGGATTCTCCTACGAGCAGTACTTC. Residues: CSVADLRGFSYEQYF.

This chain connects TRBV4-1 to TRBJ2-7; 11 positions agree with TRBD2. Germline CDR1 MGHRA, CDR2 YSYEKL. V was clipped by 0 bases and J by 1 base; unmatched bases: 2. The CDR3 spans 16 residues. The CDR3 reads CASSQERLAGSYEQYF. The CDR3 DNA sequence: TGCGCCAGCAGCCAAGAAAGACTAGCGGGATCCTACGAGCAGTACTTC.

This clone was observed once. This chain links TRBV10-3 with TRBJ2-1, with TRBD2 identical over 9 bases. The CDR3 covers 15 residues. Germline loops: CDR1 ENHRY, CDR2 SYGVKD. V shed 5 bases and J 5 bases; nucleotides not matched to a gene: 7. The CDR3 reads CAISPLAGVNNEQFF. The CDR3 nucleotides are TGTGCCATCAGTCCCTTAGCGGGAGTCAACAATGAGCAGTTCTTC.